A selection of T cell receptor beta chains follows, all from one sample in a study of cytomegalovirus exposure and HLA in healthy donors. Assay used: immunoSEQ multiplex PCR; TCRdb lists only in-frame clones, some missing. The table includes 90,000 or so clones, over 75% detected once. Material for sequencing was PBMCs. The receptors come from a male donor in good health and CMV-seropositive. CDR3s include the opening cysteine and the closing phenylalanine or tryptophan. The D gene is left open where the match is weak. The size field is filled for only some rows; it gives once, few, many or a size class.

d_call	clone_size	v_call	cdr3_length	j_call	cdr3_nt	cdr3_aa
TRBD1	once	TRBV7-6	16	TRBJ2-5	TGTGCCAGCAGCTCCGGACAGGGCTTTGCAATTGAGACCCAGTACTTC	CASSSGQGFAIETQYF
TRBD2	.	TRBV11-3	16	TRBJ2-3	TGTGCCAGCAGCTTAGGGGTAGCGGGTCCTGGCGATACGCAGTATTTT	CASSLGVAGPGDTQYF
TRBD1	.	TRBV29-1	14	TRBJ1-3	TGCAGCGTTGACCTGAGGGGGCGAGGAAACACCATATATTTT	CSVDLRGRGNTIYF
.	.	TRBV6-1	11	TRBJ1-1	TGTGCCGGGAGCCGGGGGACTGAAGCTTTCTTT	CAGSRGTEAFF
.	.	TRBV4-1	18	TRBJ1-3	TGCGCCAGCAGCCAAGTCTCCACATTTCGGGTCTCTGGAAACACCATATATTTT	CASSQVSTFRVSGNTIYF
TRBD1	.	TRBV14	20	TRBJ2-1	TGTGCCAGCAGCCATCGTCAGCCATGGACAGGTAAAGGGCCCTACAATGAGCAGTTCTTC	CASSHRQPWTGKGPYNEQFF
.	.	TRBV19	13	TRBJ1-3	TGTGCCAGTAGTACAGGGGTTGGAAACACCATATATTTT	CASSTGVGNTIYF
.	.	TRBV10-3	12	TRBJ2-1	TGTGCCATCAGCCCCACAGGGAATGAGCAGTTCTTC	CAISPTGNEQFF
TRBD1	.	TRBV5-6	14	TRBJ2-2	TGTGCCAGCAGCTTCCGGGACAGCACCGGGGAGCTGTTTTTT	CASSFRDSTGELFF
.	.	TRBV30	12	TRBJ2-7	TGTGCCTGGTCGCGATTCTCCTACGAGCAGTACTTC	CAWSRFSYEQYF
.	.	TRBV10-2	12	TRBJ2-7	TGCGCCAGCGGCAGCGCTAGCTACGAGCAGTACTTC	CASGSASYEQYF
TRBD1	.	TRBV29-1	11	TRBJ1-1	TGCTCCGGACAGGGACCCACTGAAGCTTTCTTT	CSGQGPTEAFF
.	.	TRBV7-2	14	TRBJ2-3	TGTGCCAGCAGCCCGACACAGAGCACAGATACGCAGTATTTT	CASSPTQSTDTQYF
.	few	TRBV28	15	TRBJ2-1	TGTGCCAGCAGTTTATTGTTTTCGGAGACCAATGAGCAGTTCTTC	CASSLLFSETNEQFF
TRBD1	.	TRBV28	16	TRBJ2-1	TGTGCCAGCAGAACCAGGGGGAGCGTCCTACTCAATGAGCAGTTCTTC	CASRTRGSVLLNEQFF
TRBD2	.	TRBV7-2	16	TRBJ2-3	TGTGCCAGCAGCTCGTGGACGGGGAGCGGGAGAGGAACGCAGTATTTT	CASSSWTGSGRGTQYF
.	.	TRBV5-6	17	TRBJ1-2	TGTGCCAGCAGCTTGGGGGGCGCGCCGAATGTCCTCTATGGCTACACCTTC	CASSLGGAPNVLYGYTF
.	.	TRBV11-2	18	TRBJ1-4	TGTGCCAGCAGCTTAGCCGCAGTAGTCCTGGCAGGGAATGAAAAACTGTTTTTT	CASSLAAVVLAGNEKLFF
TRBD2	.	TRBV19	12	TRBJ2-7	TGTGCCACCCTAGCGGGGGACTACGAGCAGTACTTC	CATLAGDYEQYF
.	few	TRBV2	13	TRBJ2-3	TGTGCCAGAAGAGGGTGGCAGGCAGATACGCAGTATTTT	CARRGWQADTQYF
TRBD2	.	TRBV11-2	16	TRBJ2-3	TGTGCCAGCAGCGCCCGTAGCGGGAGGTTATCAGATACGCAGTATTTT	CASSARSGRLSDTQYF
TRBD1	once	TRBV7-2	14	TRBJ1-1	TGTGCCACCAAGTACCGCGGACAGGGGATAGGCACTTTCTTT	CATKYRGQGIGTFF